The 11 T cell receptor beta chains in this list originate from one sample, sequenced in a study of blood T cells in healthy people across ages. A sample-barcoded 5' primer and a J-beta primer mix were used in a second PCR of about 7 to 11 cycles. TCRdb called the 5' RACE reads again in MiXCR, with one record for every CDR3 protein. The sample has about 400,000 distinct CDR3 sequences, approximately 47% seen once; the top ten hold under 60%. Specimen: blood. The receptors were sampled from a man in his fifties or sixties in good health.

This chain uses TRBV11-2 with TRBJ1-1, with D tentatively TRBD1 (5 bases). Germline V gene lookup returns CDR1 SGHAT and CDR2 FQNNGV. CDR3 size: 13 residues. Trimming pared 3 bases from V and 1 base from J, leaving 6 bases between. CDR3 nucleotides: TGTGCCAGCAGCTTTCAGGGGAACACTGAAGCTTTCTTT. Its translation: CASSFQGNTEAFF.

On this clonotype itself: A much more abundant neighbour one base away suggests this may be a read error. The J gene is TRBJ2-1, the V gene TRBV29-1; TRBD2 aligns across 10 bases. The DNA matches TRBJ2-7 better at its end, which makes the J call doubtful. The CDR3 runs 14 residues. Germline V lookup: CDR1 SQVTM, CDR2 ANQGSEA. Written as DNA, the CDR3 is TGCAGCGTTGACCCCCTAGCGGGAGTAGGGGAGCAGTACTTC. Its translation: CSVDPLAGVGEQYF.

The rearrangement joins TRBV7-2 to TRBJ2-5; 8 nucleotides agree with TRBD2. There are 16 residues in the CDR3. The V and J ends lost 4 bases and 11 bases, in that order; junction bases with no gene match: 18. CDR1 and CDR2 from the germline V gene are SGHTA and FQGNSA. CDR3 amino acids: CASSSQGLAPNNEQYF. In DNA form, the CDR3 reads TGTGCCAGCAGCTCGCAAGGACTAGCTCCAAACAATGAGCAGTACTTC.

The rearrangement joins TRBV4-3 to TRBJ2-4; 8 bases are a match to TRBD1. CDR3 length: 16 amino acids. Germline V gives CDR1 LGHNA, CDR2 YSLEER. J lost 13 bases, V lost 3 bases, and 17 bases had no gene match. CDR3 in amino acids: CASSHGGGQALEEQYF. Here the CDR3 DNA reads TGCGCCAGCAGCCATGGAGGGGGACAGGCCCTTGAAGAGCAGTACTTC.

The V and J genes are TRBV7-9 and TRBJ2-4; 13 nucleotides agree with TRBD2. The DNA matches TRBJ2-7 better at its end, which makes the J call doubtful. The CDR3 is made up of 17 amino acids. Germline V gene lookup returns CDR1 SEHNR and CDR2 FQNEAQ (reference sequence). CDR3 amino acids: CASSYRTSGGLGYEQYF. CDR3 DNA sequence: TGTGCCAGCAGCTATCGGACTAGCGGGGGCCTCGGGTACGAGCAGTACTTC.

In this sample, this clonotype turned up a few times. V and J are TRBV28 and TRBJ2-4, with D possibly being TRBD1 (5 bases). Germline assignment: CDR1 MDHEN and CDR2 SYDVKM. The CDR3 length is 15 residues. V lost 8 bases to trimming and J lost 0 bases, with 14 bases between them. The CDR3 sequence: CASSTGALAKNIQYF. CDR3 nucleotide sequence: TGTGCCAGCTCCACAGGCGCCCTAGCCAAAAACATTCAGTACTTC. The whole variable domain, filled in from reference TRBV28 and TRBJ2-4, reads DVKVTQSSRYLVKRTGEKVFLECVQDMDHENMFWYRQDPGLGLRLIYFSYDVKMKEKGDIPEGYSVSREKKERFSLILESASTNQTSMYLCASSTGALAKNIQYFGAGTRLSVL.

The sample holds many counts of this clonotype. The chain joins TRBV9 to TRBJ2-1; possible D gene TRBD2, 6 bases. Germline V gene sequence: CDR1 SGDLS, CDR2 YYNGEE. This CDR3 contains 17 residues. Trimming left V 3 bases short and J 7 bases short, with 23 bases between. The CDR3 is CASSGLGVGGRGNEQFF. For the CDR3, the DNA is TGTGCCAGCAGCGGACTGGGGGTTGGGGGTCGGGGGAATGAGCAGTTCTTC.

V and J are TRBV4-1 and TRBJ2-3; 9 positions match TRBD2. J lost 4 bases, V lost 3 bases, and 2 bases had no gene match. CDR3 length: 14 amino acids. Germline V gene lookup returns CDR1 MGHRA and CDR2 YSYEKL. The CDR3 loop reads CASSQGTSPDTQYF. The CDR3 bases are TGCGCCAGCAGCCAGGGGACTAGCCCAGATACGCAGTATTTT.

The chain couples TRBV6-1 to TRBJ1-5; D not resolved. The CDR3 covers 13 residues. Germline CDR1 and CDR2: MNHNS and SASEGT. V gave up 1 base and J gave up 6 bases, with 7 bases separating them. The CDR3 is CASSEELVQPQHF. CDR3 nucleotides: TGTGCCAGCAGTGAAGAGCTGGTTCAGCCCCAGCATTTT.

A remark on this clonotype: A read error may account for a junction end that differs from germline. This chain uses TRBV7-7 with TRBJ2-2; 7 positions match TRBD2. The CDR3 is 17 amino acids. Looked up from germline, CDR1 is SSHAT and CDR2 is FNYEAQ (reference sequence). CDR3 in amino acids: CASSPGPAEAGAGELFF. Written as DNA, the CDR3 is TGTGCTAGCAGCCCAGGGCCCGCAGAGGCGGGAGCTGGGGAGCTGTTTTTT.

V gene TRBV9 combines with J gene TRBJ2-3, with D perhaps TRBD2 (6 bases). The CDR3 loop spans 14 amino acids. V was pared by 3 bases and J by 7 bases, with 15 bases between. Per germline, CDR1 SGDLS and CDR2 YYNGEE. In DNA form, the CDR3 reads TGTGCCAGCAGCGCTGGGACTCCGCGGAATACGCAGTATTTT. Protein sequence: CASSAGTPRNTQYF.